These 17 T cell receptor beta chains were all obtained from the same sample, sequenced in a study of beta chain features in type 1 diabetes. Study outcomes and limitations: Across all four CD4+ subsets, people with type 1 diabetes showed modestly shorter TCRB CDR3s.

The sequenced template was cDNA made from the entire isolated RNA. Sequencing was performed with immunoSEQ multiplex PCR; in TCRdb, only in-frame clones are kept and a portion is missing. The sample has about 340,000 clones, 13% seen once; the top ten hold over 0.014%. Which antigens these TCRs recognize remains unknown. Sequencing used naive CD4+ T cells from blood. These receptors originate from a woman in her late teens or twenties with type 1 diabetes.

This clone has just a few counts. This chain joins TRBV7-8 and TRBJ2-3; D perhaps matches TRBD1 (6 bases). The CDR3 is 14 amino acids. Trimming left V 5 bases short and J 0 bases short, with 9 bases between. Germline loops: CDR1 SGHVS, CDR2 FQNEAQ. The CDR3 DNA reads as TGTGCCAGCAGCCCAGGGGCTAGCACAGATACGCAGTATTTT. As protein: CASSPGASTDTQYF.

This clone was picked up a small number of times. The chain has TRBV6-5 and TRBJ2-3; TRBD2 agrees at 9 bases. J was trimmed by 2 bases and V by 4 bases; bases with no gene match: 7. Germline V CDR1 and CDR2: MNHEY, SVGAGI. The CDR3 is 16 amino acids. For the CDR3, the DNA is TGTGCCAGCAGTTCTAGACTAGCGGAGTTCACAGATACGCAGTATTTT. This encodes CASSSRLAEFTDTQYF.

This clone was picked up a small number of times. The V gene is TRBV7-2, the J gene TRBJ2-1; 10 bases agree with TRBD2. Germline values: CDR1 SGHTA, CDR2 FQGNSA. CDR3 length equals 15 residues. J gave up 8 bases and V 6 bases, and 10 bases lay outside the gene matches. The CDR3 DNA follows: TGTGCCAGCAGATCTCCGGGACTAGCGAGTCATGAGCAGTTCTTC. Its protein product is CASRSPGLASHEQFF.

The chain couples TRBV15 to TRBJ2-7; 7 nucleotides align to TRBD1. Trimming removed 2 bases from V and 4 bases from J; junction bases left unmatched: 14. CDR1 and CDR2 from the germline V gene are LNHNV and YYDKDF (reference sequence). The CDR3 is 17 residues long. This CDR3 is CATSRHGPGQRRYEQYF. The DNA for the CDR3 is TGTGCCACCAGCAGACATGGACCGGGACAGCGAAGGTACGAGCAGTACTTC.

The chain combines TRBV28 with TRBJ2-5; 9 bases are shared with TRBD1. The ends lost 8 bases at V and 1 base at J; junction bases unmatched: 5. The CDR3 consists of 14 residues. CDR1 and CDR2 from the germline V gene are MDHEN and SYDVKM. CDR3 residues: CASYPQGAQETQYF. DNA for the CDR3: TGTGCCAGCTACCCACAGGGGGCCCAAGAGACCCAGTACTTC. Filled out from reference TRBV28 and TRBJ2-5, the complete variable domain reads DVKVTQSSRYLVKRTGEKVFLECVQDMDHENMFWYRQDPGLGLRLIYFSYDVKMKEKGDIPEGYSVSREKKERFSLILESASTNQTSMYLCASYPQGAQETQYFGPGTRLLVL.

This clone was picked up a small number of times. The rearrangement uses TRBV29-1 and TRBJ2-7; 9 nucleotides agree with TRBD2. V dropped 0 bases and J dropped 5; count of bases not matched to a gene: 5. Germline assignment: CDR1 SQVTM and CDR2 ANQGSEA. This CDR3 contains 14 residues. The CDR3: CSVEDGGGGDEQYF. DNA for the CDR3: TGCAGCGTTGAAGACGGGGGCGGGGGGGACGAGCAGTACTTC.

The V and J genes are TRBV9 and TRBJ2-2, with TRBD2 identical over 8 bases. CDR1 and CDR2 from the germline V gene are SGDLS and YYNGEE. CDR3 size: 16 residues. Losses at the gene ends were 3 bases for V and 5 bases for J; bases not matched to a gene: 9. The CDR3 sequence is CASSDRTSLITGELFF. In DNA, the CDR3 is TGTGCCAGCAGCGACCGGACTAGCTTGATTACCGGGGAGCTGTTTTTT. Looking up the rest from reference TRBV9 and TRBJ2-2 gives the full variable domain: DSGVTQTPKHLITATGQRVTLRCSPRSGDLSVYWYQQSLDQGLQFLIQYYNGEERAKGNILERFSAQQFPDLHSELNLSSLELGDSALYFCASSDRTSLITGELFFGEGSRLTVL.

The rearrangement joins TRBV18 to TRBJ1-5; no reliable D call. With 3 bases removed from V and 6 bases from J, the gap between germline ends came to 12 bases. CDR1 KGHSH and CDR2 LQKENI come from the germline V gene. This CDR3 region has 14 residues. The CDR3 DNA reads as TGTGCCAGCTCACCCTCCGGGGTGGTTCAGCCCCAGCATTTT. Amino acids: CASSPSGVVQPQHF.

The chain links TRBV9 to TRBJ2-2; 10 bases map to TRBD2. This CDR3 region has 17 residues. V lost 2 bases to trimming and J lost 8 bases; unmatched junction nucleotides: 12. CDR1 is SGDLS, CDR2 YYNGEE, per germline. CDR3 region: CASSVASGSSGSGELFF. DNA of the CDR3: TGTGCCAGCAGCGTGGCTAGCGGGAGTTCGGGCTCAGGGGAGCTGTTTTTT.

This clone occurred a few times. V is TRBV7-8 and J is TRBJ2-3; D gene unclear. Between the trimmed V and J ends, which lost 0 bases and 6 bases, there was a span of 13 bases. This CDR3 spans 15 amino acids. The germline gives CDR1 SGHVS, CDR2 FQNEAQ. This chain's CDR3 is CASSLALNSMDTQYF. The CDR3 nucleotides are TGTGCCAGCAGCTTAGCATTAAATAGTATGGATACGCAGTATTTT.

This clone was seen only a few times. CDR3 region: CASSQTGSSYNEQFF. DNA of the CDR3: TGTGCCAGCAGCCAGACAGGGAGCTCCTACAATGAGCAGTTCTTC. The chain carries TRBV28 and TRBJ2-1, with 7 bases identical to TRBD1. Germline V gene data show CDR1 as MDHEN and CDR2 as SYDVKM. J was trimmed by 0 bases and V by 6 bases; bases with no gene match: 5. The CDR3 has 15 amino acids.

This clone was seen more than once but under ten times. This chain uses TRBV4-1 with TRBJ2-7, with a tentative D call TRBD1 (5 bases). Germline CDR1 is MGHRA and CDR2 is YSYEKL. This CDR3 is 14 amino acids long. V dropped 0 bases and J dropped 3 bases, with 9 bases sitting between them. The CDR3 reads CASSQDRVGYEQYF. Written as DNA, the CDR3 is TGCGCCAGCAGCCAAGACAGGGTAGGCTACGAGCAGTACTTC.

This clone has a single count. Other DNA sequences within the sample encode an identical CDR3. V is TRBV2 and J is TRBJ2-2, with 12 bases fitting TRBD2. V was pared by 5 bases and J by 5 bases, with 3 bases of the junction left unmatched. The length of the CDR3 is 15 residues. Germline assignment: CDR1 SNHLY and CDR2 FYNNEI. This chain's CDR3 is CASSPSGRGTGELFF. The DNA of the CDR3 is TGTGCCAGCAGTCCTAGCGGGAGGGGAACCGGGGAGCTGTTTTTT.

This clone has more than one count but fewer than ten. CDR3 amino acids: CASSQDLAGGRPYV. In nucleotides, the CDR3 is TGTGCCAGCAGCCAAGATCTCGCGGGAGGGCGTCCGTACGTC. The chain recombines TRBV14 with TRBJ2-7; 9 nucleotides line up with TRBD2. Per germline, CDR1 SGHDN and CDR2 FVKESK. The CDR3 has 14 amino acids. The trim removed 0 bases at V and 12 bases at J, leaving 9 bases unmatched.

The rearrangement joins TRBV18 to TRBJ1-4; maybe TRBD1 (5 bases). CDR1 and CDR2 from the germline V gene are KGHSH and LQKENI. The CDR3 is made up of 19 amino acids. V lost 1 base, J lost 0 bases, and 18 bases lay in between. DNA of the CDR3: TGTGCCAGCTCACCACTTCCAGGGCGCCCTACTGCAACTAATGAAAAACTGTTTTTT. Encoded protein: CASSPLPGRPTATNEKLFF.

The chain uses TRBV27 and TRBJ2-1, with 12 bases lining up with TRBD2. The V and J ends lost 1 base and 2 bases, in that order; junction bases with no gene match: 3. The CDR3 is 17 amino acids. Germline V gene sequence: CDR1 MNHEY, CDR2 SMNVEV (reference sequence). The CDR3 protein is CASSLLRLAGAYNEQFF. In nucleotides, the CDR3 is TGTGCCAGCAGTTTATTGAGACTAGCGGGAGCCTACAATGAGCAGTTCTTC.

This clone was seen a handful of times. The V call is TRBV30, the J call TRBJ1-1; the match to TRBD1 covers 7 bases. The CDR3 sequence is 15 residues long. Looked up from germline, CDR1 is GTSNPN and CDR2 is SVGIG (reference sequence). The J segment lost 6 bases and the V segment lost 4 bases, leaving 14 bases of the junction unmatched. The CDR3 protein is CAWTVQDRWGPEAFF. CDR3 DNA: TGTGCCTGGACTGTACAGGACAGGTGGGGTCCTGAAGCTTTCTTT.